Below, one T cell receptor beta chain is given with its context. Which antigen it targets is not known. A commercial ELISA kit detecting HCMV-specific IgG in serum was used to determine HCMV serostatus. Ficoll density gradient centrifugation was used to isolate peripheral blood mononuclear cells from blood. The run used an Illumina HiSeq 2000. TCR beta cDNA libraries were prepared using 5'RACE template switching, which introduced a universal primer site and unique molecular identifiers. cDNA synthesis was primed from the TCR beta constant segment, followed by two successive PCR amplification steps. For the original study's pipeline: MIGEC was used to demultiplex reads and group the reads by UMI, and MiTCR was used to assemble and quantify clonotypes. Only TCR cDNA sequences supported by at least two reads were kept to exclude erroneous sequences. The tcR package was used for downstream repertoire analysis, and clonotypes were matched across fractions by CDR3 nucleotide sequence plus V segment. VDJmatch was used to annotate antigen specificity against VDJdb, with one amino acid substitution allowed in CDR3. TCRdb reprocessed the reads and assigns one entry to each CDR3 protein sequence, leaving out DNA. V and J calls and clone size were set by TCRdb, not the authors. The sample's table lists a count of about 150,000 distinct CDR3 sequences. Jointly, the top ten make up 37% of the sample.

The data derive from a study of T cells expressing NK-cell markers (dated by TCRdb to 2018 to 2020). Regarding the research as a whole: TCR beta-chain repertoires were profiled in sorted CD3+CD56+NKG2C+, CD3+CD56+NKG2C- and CD3+CD56-NKG2C+ T-cell subsets from several donors. Seven of the eight sequenced donors were HCMV-seropositive and one was HCMV-seronegative. The eight sequenced donors were randomly selected healthy volunteers, three men and five women. Libraries were sequenced as 2 x 150 bp reads on Illumina HiSeq 2000/2500, MiSeq or NextSeq. Summary of the overall study and its limitations: Whether the expanded NKG2C-expressing T cell clones were specific for HCMV antigens remained unclear. Those dominant clonotypes were again the most abundant among CD3+CD56-NKG2C+ cells in a few donors, at roughly 28.3-60.1%. In six donors, the dominant CD3+CD56+NKG2C+ clonotypes were among the top 10 CD8+ clonotypes and accounted for roughly 1.0-8% of CD8+ T cells.

The CDR3 covers 15 residues, taking in both the cysteine and the phenylalanine. The record lacks a DNA sequence. CDR1 and CDR2 (MNHEY, SVGEGT) derive from the germline V gene. This chain is built from TRBV6-2 or TRBV6-3 and TRBJ2-5; TCRdb designates TRBD1, a call that cannot be tested without DNA. This receptor was taken from a woman in her fifties or sixties in good health. Donor details come from another sample of the same person, matched by shared clones. The sample comprised blood T cells: a sorted CD56 or NKG2C T cell subset, CD4+ or CD8+ T cells, or bulk PBMC T cells (not recorded which). CDR3 loop: CASSDPGGYQETQYF.